The 22 T cell receptor beta chains listed next were all sequenced from one sample in a study of blood T cell repertoires in COVID-19. Repertoires were generated with immunoSEQ multiplex PCR, while TCRdb's copy carries only in-frame clones and drops some. Of roughly 270,000 clones listed, about 85% were seen once; the top ten hold about 2.3%. Sequencing was performed on PBMCs or T cells enriched from blood (not recorded which). The origin of the receptors is a woman aged 45-60 years who had recovered from COVID-19.

V and J are TRBV7-2 and TRBJ1-2, with D possibly matching TRBD1 (6 bases). The V end lost 2 bases, the J end lost 2 bases, and 9 bases lay between the germline ends. In germline, CDR1 is SGHTA, CDR2 FQGNSA. This CDR3 contains 14 residues. CDR3 in amino acids: CASSLQGRNYGYTF. In DNA, the CDR3 is TGTGCCAGCAGCTTACAGGGGCGGAACTATGGCTACACCTTC.

The chain carries TRBV5-1 and TRBJ1-1, with TRBD1 matching 7 bases. The CDR3 runs to 14 residues. V dropped 3 bases and J dropped 0; count of bases not matched to a gene: 2. Germline V gene data show CDR1 as SGHRS and CDR2 as YFSETQ. The CDR3 bases are TGCGCCAGCAGCTGGGACAGCGTGAACACTGAAGCTTTCTTT. It specifies CASSWDSVNTEAFF.

This chain uses TRBV27 with TRBJ2-3; 8 nucleotides align to TRBD1. The CDR3 is made up of 14 amino acids. Trimming at V came to 4 bases and at J to 5 bases, leaving 5 bases not matched to a gene. In germline, CDR1 is MNHEY, CDR2 SMNVEV (reference sequence). CDR3 DNA: TGTGCCAGCAGTTCAAGGACAGGGATAGATACGCAGTATTTT. Its protein is CASSSRTGIDTQYF.

This clone has just a few counts. This chain connects TRBV6-5 to TRBJ1-1, with D possibly being TRBD1 (5 bases). This CDR3 is 12 amino acids long. Trimming took off 6 bases at V and 5 bases at J, with 10 bases between the two ends. CDR1 is MNHEY and CDR2 is SVGAGI in the germline V gene. CDR3 region: CASRAGGTEAFF. CDR3 coding DNA: TGTGCCAGCAGGGCGGGGGGGACTGAAGCTTTCTTT.

The V gene is TRBV7-2, the J gene TRBJ1-2; D uncertain. Trimming took 4 bases from V and 1 from J, leaving 10 bases between them. Looked up from germline, CDR1 is SGHTA and CDR2 is FQGNSA. The length of the CDR3 is 14 residues. CDR3 loop: CASSSYTRNYGYTF. The CDR3 DNA reads TGTGCCAGCAGCTCTTATACTCGTAACTATGGCTACACCTTC.

The CDR3 is CASSTGENGNTIYF. The CDR3 DNA follows: TGTGCCAGTAGTACGGGAGAAAATGGAAACACCATATATTTT. The chain has TRBV19 and TRBJ1-3; D not certain. CDR1 and CDR2 (germline): LNHDA, SQIVND (reference sequence). Between the trimmed V and J ends, which lost 4 bases and 3 bases, there was a span of 10 bases. This CDR3 spans 14 amino acids.

CDR3 region: CATSRDRSGSITGELFF. CDR3 DNA: TGTGCCACCAGCAGAGATCGTAGCGGGAGTATAACCGGGGAGCTGTTTTTT. This chain joins TRBV15 and TRBJ2-2; 9 positions match TRBD2. The CDR3 runs 17 residues. Germline V gene lookup returns CDR1 LNHNV and CDR2 YYDKDF (reference sequence). J lost 5 bases, V lost 0 bases, and 7 bases had no gene match. Supplemented by reference TRBV15 and TRBJ2-2, the full variable domain reads DAMVIQNPRYQVTQFGKPVTLSCSQTLNHNVMYWYQQKSSQAPKLLFHYYDKDFNNEADTPDNFQSRRPNTSFCFLDIRSPGLGDTAMYLCATSRDRSGSITGELFFGEGSRLTVL.

In this sample, this clone turned up many times. The DNA for the CDR3 is TGCGCCAGCGAAGGGACAGGGGGCACCGGGGAGCTGTTTTTT. Its translation: CASEGTGGTGELFF. V and J are TRBV5-1 and TRBJ2-2; 11 nucleotides align to TRBD1. CDR3 length: 14 residues. CDR1 SGHRS and CDR2 YFSETQ come from the germline V gene. The ends lost 7 bases at V and 4 bases at J; junction bases unmatched: 3.

This clone was picked up a small number of times. V is TRBV5-1 and J is TRBJ1-3; D is perhaps TRBD1 (5 bases). Germline V gives CDR1 SGHRS, CDR2 YFSETQ. This CDR3 is 15 amino acids long. V shed 0 bases and J shed 4 bases, with 11 bases lying between them. The CDR3 region is CASSLDVRAGNTIYF. As DNA, the CDR3 is TGCGCCAGCAGCTTGGATGTCAGGGCCGGAAACACCATATATTTT.

This clone was counted only a few times. The chain carries TRBV18 and TRBJ1-1; possible D gene TRBD1, 6 bases. Trimming removed 2 bases at V and 8 bases at J, with 12 bases between. Per germline, CDR1 KGHSH and CDR2 LQKENI. The CDR3 is 13 amino acids. CDR3 nucleotide sequence: TGTGCCAGCTCACCAGAGCGGACAGCGGAAGCTTTCTTT. Its protein product is CASSPERTAEAFF. The complete variable domain, with remaining parts taken from reference TRBV18 and TRBJ1-1, reads NAGVMQNPRHLVRRRGQEARLRCSPMKGHSHVYWYRQLPEEGLKFMVYLQKENIIDESGMPKERFSAEFPKEGPSILRIQQVVRGDSAAYFCASSPERTAEAFFGQGTRLTVV.

The chain recombines TRBV30 with TRBJ2-5; TRBD1 matches at 9 bases. V lost 2 bases, J lost 8 bases, and 6 bases stayed unmatched. Per the germline V gene, CDR1 is GTSNPN and CDR2 is SVGIG (reference sequence). This CDR3 contains 13 residues. CDR3 coding DNA: TGTGCCTGGAGTCGGTTGGGACAGGGTACCCAGTACTTC. Translated: CAWSRLGQGTQYF.

The chain employs TRBV20-1 and TRBJ1-2; D is undetermined. Per the germline V gene, CDR1 is DFQATT and CDR2 is SNEGSKA (reference sequence). This CDR3 has 9 amino acids. V lost 5 bases and J lost 8, with 6 bases in between. The CDR3 region has the DNA TGCAGTGCTCAGAACGGCTACACCTTC. Translated, it gives CSAQNGYTF.

The chain links TRBV6-5 to TRBJ2-4; TRBD2 aligns across 9 bases. There are 15 residues in the CDR3. The V gene's germline CDR1 is MNHEY and CDR2 SVGAGI. V lost 6 bases to trimming and J lost 2 bases; unmatched junction nucleotides: 5. Here the CDR3 reads CASSNSGGPKNIQYF. The CDR3 bases are TGTGCCAGCAGCAATAGCGGGGGACCCAAAAACATTCAGTACTTC.

The chain joins TRBV19 to TRBJ2-3; 9 positions agree with TRBD1. The length of the CDR3 is 15 residues. After removal of 7 bases from V and 6 bases from J, the junction contained 11 bases not matched to a gene. The germline V gene has CDR1 LNHDA and CDR2 SQIVND (reference sequence). CDR3 residues: CASNGLRTGDDTQYF. The CDR3 region has the DNA TGTGCCAGTAATGGCCTACGGACAGGGGACGATACGCAGTATTTT.

This chain joins TRBV27 and TRBJ1-5; 7 bases fit TRBD1. The CDR3 consists of 17 residues. The J segment lost 6 bases and the V segment lost 5 bases, leaving 16 bases of the junction unmatched. Germline values: CDR1 MNHEY, CDR2 SMNVEV (reference sequence). As DNA, the CDR3 is TGTGCCAGCAGTGTTCGGGGCTCCGGGACAGCAGGTCAGCCCCAGCATTTT. This sequence encodes CASSVRGSGTAGQPQHF.

V and J are TRBV7-2 and TRBJ1-1; no definite D call. The CDR3 sequence is 14 residues long. Germline V lookup: CDR1 SGHTA, CDR2 FQGNSA. Deletions cut 1 base from V and 5 bases from J, with 11 bases between. CDR3 sequence reads: CASSLEGGWTEAFF. CDR3 in DNA: TGTGCCAGCAGCTTAGAGGGAGGGTGGACTGAAGCTTTCTTT.

CDR3: CASSPTRSTDTQYF. The CDR3 region has the DNA TGTGCCAGCTCACCAACGCGGAGCACAGATACGCAGTATTTT. This chain connects TRBV18 to TRBJ2-3; D uncertain. V was trimmed by 2 bases and J by 0 bases, leaving 6 bases between them. The CDR3 has 14 amino acids. Germline loops: CDR1 KGHSH, CDR2 LQKENI.

This chain uses TRBV5-1 with TRBJ1-3; maybe TRBD1 (6 bases). V was trimmed by 4 bases and J by 0 bases, leaving 11 bases between them. This CDR3 is built from 15 residues. The V gene's germline CDR1 is SGHRS and CDR2 YFSETQ. Here the CDR3 DNA reads TGCGCCAGCAGCACGGACAGTTTCTCTGGAAACACCATATATTTT. Amino acids: CASSTDSFSGNTIYF.

The CDR3 protein is CASSLLGLGNTIYF. The CDR3 region has the DNA TGTGCCAGCAGTTTATTGGGACTTGGAAACACCATATATTTT. The chain recombines TRBV28 with TRBJ1-3; tentatively, D is TRBD1 (5 bases). Germline values: CDR1 MDHEN, CDR2 SYDVKM. Trimming took 1 base from V and 3 from J, leaving 7 bases between them. The CDR3 length is 14 residues.

The gene calls are TRBV5-4 and TRBJ2-5; 10 nucleotides line up with TRBD2. Losses at the gene ends were 1 base for V and 0 bases for J; bases not matched to a gene: 3. The germline gives CDR1 SGHNT, CDR2 YYREEE (reference sequence). The CDR3 totals 16 residues. CDR3 protein: CASSLNSGGNQETQYF. CDR3 DNA sequence: TGTGCCAGCAGCTTGAATAGCGGGGGGAACCAAGAGACCCAGTACTTC.

In nucleotides, the CDR3 is TGTGCCAGCAGCTTCCCGGACAAGAACACCGGGGAGCTGTTTTTT. Amino acids: CASSFPDKNTGELFF. This chain connects TRBV7-9 to TRBJ2-2; a possible D gene is TRBD1 (5 bases). CDR3 length equals 15 residues. Trimming took off 3 bases at V and 1 base at J, with 9 bases between the two ends. Germline V lookup: CDR1 SEHNR, CDR2 FQNEAQ (reference sequence).

The V gene is TRBV7-7, the J gene TRBJ2-3; 11 bases fit TRBD2. Trimming removed 3 bases from V and 5 bases from J; junction bases left unmatched: 4. Germline V CDR1 and CDR2: SSHAT, FNYEAQ (reference sequence). This CDR3 region has 15 residues. CDR3 protein: CASSLTSGAGDTQYF. DNA for the CDR3: TGTGCCAGCAGCTTGACTAGCGGGGCGGGAGATACGCAGTATTTT.